This T cell receptor (beta chain) was profiled in a study of beta chain features in type 1 diabetes. Expressed TCRB transcripts were sequenced after all isolated RNA was converted to cDNA. Repertoires were generated with immunoSEQ multiplex PCR, while TCRdb's copy carries only in-frame clones and drops some. The table has under 550,000 clones, 11% seen once; the top ten hold over 0.04%. This clone came up a few times. Antigen: not known. Other DNA sequences from this sample encode an identical CDR3 as well. Purities over 95% were achieved in all sorted populations. Study conclusions and caveats: Insertions were fewer and deletions more numerous at VDJ junctions in type 1 diabetes patients.

The CDR3 is 12 residues long. CDR1 and CDR2 (germline): SEHNR, FQNEAQ (reference sequence). V lost 0 bases to trimming and J lost 4 bases, with 1 base between them. V is TRBV7-9 and J is TRBJ1-3; unclear D gene. Sequenced: naive CD4+ T cells from blood. This clonotype was sampled from a woman between 18 and 29 years old in good health. For the CDR3, the DNA is TGTGCCAGCAGCTTAGCAGGAAACACCATATATTTT. It yields the protein CASSLAGNTIYF.